These T cell receptor beta chains were read from a single sample in a study of shared T cell receptors in the human thymus. This table comes from immunoSEQ multiplex PCR, and its TCRdb copy is limited to in-frame clones, with some not included. Of 650,000 to 950,000 clones listed, 70% to 90% are singletons. This sample also belongs to another study, concerning human thymus T cells.

Sequencing was performed on thymocytes. All receptors derive from a girl under three years old with a congenital heart defect. Both conserved end residues are part of each CDR3. A D gene is named only where the DNA matches it firmly. Not all rows give a size; the values are once, few, many and, for expanded clones, a class.

j_call: TRBJ2-3; d_call: .; clone_size: .; cdr3_length: 17; v_call: TRBV28; cdr3_aa: CASSLWVRGALTDTQYF; cdr3_nt: TGTGCCAGCAGTTTATGGGTCCGGGGGGCCCTCACAGATACGCAGTATTTT
j_call: TRBJ2-7; d_call: .; clone_size: .; cdr3_length: 13; v_call: TRBV7-8; cdr3_aa: CASSFTQHREQYF; cdr3_nt: TGTGCCAGCAGCTTCACCCAACACAGGGAGCAGTACTTC
j_call: TRBJ1-5; d_call: .; clone_size: .; cdr3_length: 15; v_call: TRBV7-2; cdr3_aa: CASSLATATNQPQHF; cdr3_nt: TGTGCCAGCAGCTTAGCCACAGCAACCAATCAGCCCCAGCATTTT
j_call: TRBJ1-1; d_call: .; clone_size: once; cdr3_length: 15; v_call: TRBV6-1; cdr3_aa: CASTHSPGHHTEAFF; cdr3_nt: TGTGCCAGCACGCACTCACCGGGACACCACACTGAAGCTTTCTTT
j_call: TRBJ1-2; d_call: .; clone_size: .; cdr3_length: 14; v_call: TRBV27; cdr3_aa: CASSFGPRIYGYTF; cdr3_nt: TGTGCCAGCAGTTTTGGGCCCAGGATCTATGGCTACACCTTC
j_call: TRBJ1-6; d_call: .; clone_size: .; cdr3_length: 16; v_call: TRBV5-8; cdr3_aa: CASTKTGGPYNSPLHF; cdr3_nt: TGTGCCAGCACCAAAACAGGCGGACCCTATAATTCACCCCTCCACTTT
j_call: TRBJ1-1; d_call: .; clone_size: .; cdr3_length: 15; v_call: TRBV7-6; cdr3_aa: CASSLEHRVGTEAFF; cdr3_nt: TGTGCCAGCAGCTTGGAGCACAGGGTTGGCACTGAAGCTTTCTTT
j_call: TRBJ2-5; d_call: TRBD1; clone_size: .; cdr3_length: 15; v_call: TRBV5-1; cdr3_aa: CASSHRRGPKETQYF; cdr3_nt: TGCGCCAGCAGCCATCGAAGGGGGCCCAAGGAGACCCAGTACTTC
j_call: TRBJ2-7; d_call: TRBD1; clone_size: .; cdr3_length: 16; v_call: TRBV5-1; cdr3_aa: CASSLTQGGRGCEQYF; cdr3_nt: TGCGCCAGCAGCTTGACACAGGGGGGCCGTGGGTGCGAGCAGTACTTC
j_call: TRBJ1-2; d_call: .; clone_size: once; cdr3_length: 12; v_call: TRBV6-1; cdr3_aa: CASSGQVTGYTF; cdr3_nt: TGTGCCAGCAGTGGACAGGTGACTGGCTACACCTTC
j_call: TRBJ1-5; d_call: TRBD1; clone_size: .; cdr3_length: 17; v_call: TRBV4-1; cdr3_aa: CASSQLLNRDRNQPQHF; cdr3_nt: TGCGCCAGCAGCCAACTCCTCAACCGGGACAGAAATCAGCCCCAGCATTTT